Reported below is one T cell receptor beta chain. TCRdb keeps only in-frame clones here, not all; method: immunoSEQ multiplex PCR. The table records roughly 400,000 clones, roughly 84% of them present only once. The data stem from a study of blood T cell repertoires in COVID-19. Study background: Collection of acute and convalescent COVID-19 samples took place in the United States, Italy and Spain.

The V and J ends lost 0 bases and 0 bases respectively, with 8 bases between them. Germline V gene lookup returns CDR1 SEHNR and CDR2 FQNEAQ (reference sequence). The CDR3 totals 16 residues. The study recruited people aged roughly 18 to 100 years across approximately 24 US areas. Participants had their cohort set by participant-reported clinical history. Each exposed participant met a COVID-19 case in the 2 weeks preceding study entry. The chain employs TRBV7-9 and TRBJ1-4, with D perhaps TRBD1 (6 bases). What was sequenced was PBMCs or T cells enriched from blood (not recorded which). The sequence was obtained from a woman under 30 who had been exposed to COVID-19. The DNA of the CDR3 is TGTGCCAGCAGCTTAGCGGGGGCCCCAACTAATGAAAAACTGTTTTTT. As protein: CASSLAGAPTNEKLFF.